The sequence of this T cell receptor beta chain was determined in a study of cytomegalovirus exposure and HLA in healthy donors (TCRdb year 2017). Concerning the study at large: An earlier analysis of fewer than 750 of the donors reported about 300 Gb of sequence data and around 110 million unique TCR beta sequences obtained from around 180 million T cells. An early release covering about 600 HLA-typed donors comprised roughly 300 gigabases of sequencing data and about 90 million unique TCR sequences. Among the approximately 430 genotyped donors, roughly 80% belonged to the genetic ancestry cluster associated with self-reported Caucasian donors. The study was designed to test whether signatures of past pathogen exposure could be identified by cataloging public T cell receptors. The T cell repertoires of some 700 subjects were profiled by immunosequencing and related to cytomegalovirus serostatus. In addition to the first cohort of hundreds of subjects, a separate validation cohort of 100 to 150 different subjects was used. High-throughput TCR immunosequencing, statistical association of individual TCRs with disease status, and machine learning were combined to predict cytomegalovirus infection status. A later analysis re-analyzed previously published TCR beta repertoires from approximately 670 donors and added high-resolution HLA genotyping to study TCR occurrence patterns. In the later analysis, no new phenotypic data were used to find candidate immune exposures; instead, reliance was placed on TCR beta sequences and their occurrence across donors. To decide whether each TCR beta V gene segment behaved as functional or pseudogenic, an earlier analysis of some 600 of the donors relied on high-throughput TCR beta sequencing. Donor age, sex, ethnicity and CMV serostatus were collected together with the repertoire data. A later genetic analysis used genome-wide SNP genotypes for 398 of the 666 donors, treating that subset as a discovery cohort. All discovery cohort repertoires had been generated on a single sequencing platform. Both class I and class II loci were covered by HLA typing, at four-digit resolution. Typing coverage differed by locus: A, B, C, DRB1 and DQB1 were typed in roughly 629-640 donors, DQA1 in about 510, DPA1 in around 580, and DPB1 in just under 480. Several DR-DQ haplotypes were handled as single units for association and clustering because linkage in the cohort was strong. Among roughly 400 genotyped donors of the cohort, an average of around 240,000 unique TCR beta nucleotide sequences were sequenced per donor, roughly a sixth of them non-productive.

Library generation was performed with the immunoSEQ multiplex PCR assay. A mixture of 60 forward primers for TCR Vbeta segments and 13 reverse primers for TCR Jbeta segments was used in the multiplex PCR. Amplification of the CDR3 region of rearranged TCR beta genes was performed with a multiplex PCR assay on genomic DNA. The Illumina HiSeq System was used to sequence the amplified TCR beta libraries as 87-base-pair reads. In the authors' own workflow: A later analysis counted some 74 million unique TCR beta chains across the 600 to 850 repertoires, and roughly 11 million of these chains were shared by at least two donors. Raw reads were error-corrected and collapsed into unique sequences by a nearest-neighbor algorithm in which closely related sequences were merged to remove PCR and sequencing errors. To assign V, D and J gene segments, CDR3 sequences were aligned to IMGT reference sequences. For a sequence to be retained, a match of at least six nucleotides was required to both a V gene segment and a J gene segment. A rearrangement counted as productive if the CDR3 had no stop codons and remained in frame with V and J, and every other rearrangement counted as non-productive. CDR3 was defined by IMGT convention, running from the second conserved V-encoded cysteine to the conserved J-encoded phenylalanine. Sequences without an unambiguous match to a single V gene segment were excluded from the earlier analysis of about 630 of the donors. An earlier analysis of approximately 590 of the donors called V segments functional above 56.7% productive rearrangements and segregating when the between-donor standard deviation exceeded 5%. A statistical classification framework was developed to diagnose cytomegalovirus status using the catalog of TCR beta chain sequences. V and J gene assignment, in a later analysis, came from comparing TCR nucleotide sequences with IMGT/GENE-DB human TR gene sequences. In a later analysis, CDR3 sequences and most-parsimonious VDJ recombination scenarios were assigned using the TCRdist pipeline. In a later analysis, every TCR beta chain was defined by the combination of its CDR3 amino acid sequence and its V-gene family, and reads without a unique V-gene family were dropped. To address suspected cross-contamination and a sequencing artifact, a later analysis removed 550 to 750 highly shared, low-generation-probability nucleotide sequences. In a later analysis, a clonal expansion index was calculated for each public chain from normalized within-repertoire ranks of inferred template counts. Generation probabilities in a later analysis came from a VDJ recombination model fitted to out-of-frame rearrangements, and those results were checked against IGoR. In a later analysis, hypergeometric tests were used to score TCR-TCR, TCR-HLA and TCR-CMV co-occurrence, with a repertoire-size bias correction applied to TCR pairs. In a later analysis, false discovery rates were estimated by permuting HLA or CMV assignments 20 times. In a later analysis, co-occurring TCRs were grouped using DBSCAN, with TCRdist sequence similarity added in when clustering inside HLA-allele-positive subsets. Co-occurrence clustering excluded repertoires with fewer than 30,000 or more than 120,000 public chains, plus five with anomalous nucleotide sharing. Here the immuneACCESS table is served through TCRdb, limited to in-frame sequences with V and J called. Missing clones are a known gap in these copies; in checked studies unresolved V genes cover under half, and the rest lacks a known reason. From that table come the V and J calls and clone size; the DNA was used to work out D and trimming. The sample table records approximately 140,000 clones; 60% to 85% of these occur just once. The ten biggest clones cover 5% to 6.5% of the sample.

Broader findings and caveats from the paper: Because HLA typing was unavailable for some donors at each locus, only the typed subset was used in association tests. Presence/absence analyses assumed roughly uniform sequencing depth across donors, an assumption that may not hold. Correlated functional status among segregating V segments might reflect linkage disequilibrium, but an unknown experimental factor could not be ruled out. In a later analysis, several top co-occurrence clusters were reported to appear linked to parvovirus B19, influenza, CMV and Epstein-Barr virus. According to the authors, the approach could potentially be generalized to other disease states and immunological phenotypes. According to a later genetic analysis, donors in an Asian-associated ancestry cluster had fewer N-insertions in productive TCRs than the roughly 670-donor mean. The 87-base-pair reads could not distinguish some IMGT-functional V segments, including TRBV6-2 and TRBV6-3, so those segments were excluded. When HLA alleles, especially DR and DQ, strongly co-occurred, TCR associations were difficult to assign to individual alleles. A few of the identified cytomegalovirus-associated TCR beta chains were confirmed in vitro to be specific for cytomegalovirus antigens. A total of 150 or so TCR beta chains were listed by the study as associated with cytomegalovirus. A cluster of highly shared sequence variants was judged likely to represent a technical artifact of the sequencing pipeline. V-gene and J-gene trimming of TCR beta chains was associated with a missense DCLRE1C variant in a later genetic analysis, and the association was replicated in an independent cohort. A later analysis found that TCR association rates varied across HLA loci, with DRB1 alleles showing the most associated TCRs and HLA-C alleles the fewest. Broadly in line with IMGT annotations, most TCR beta V segments showed up in productive rearrangements about 87% or about 30% of the time in an earlier analysis of a few hundred of the donors. Across donors, most TCR sequences were observed very rarely, whereas some public TCRs were present in many individuals. A later analysis found that HLA-associated TCR beta chains were more clonally expanded and had lower generation probabilities than equally common non-associated chains. A further reported finding was that TCR beta sequences accurately predicted the HLA-A and HLA-B alleles for most subjects in the first cohort. Only TCR beta chains were sequenced in this cohort, and the absence of alpha or paired-chain data limited detectable features. The classifier was reported to diagnose cytomegalovirus status with high specificity and sensitivity in both the original cohort and the validation cohort. Because counts were too low, about 15 rarely observed V segments, including chromosome 9 orphons, were left out of the earlier analysis of about 500 of the donors. In a later analysis, 16,951 TCR beta sequences were associated with specific HLA alleles at a false discovery rate of 0.05. CMV serostatus was the only immune exposure information available for the cohort. According to a later analysis, most CMV-associated TCR beta chains appeared to be HLA-restricted, and the HLA associations seemed to be driven largely by CMV exposure.

The cohort comprised under 700 healthy bone marrow donors. All cohort members were sampled while nominally healthy, although unrecorded immune exposures were likely present. The donor tested CMV seropositive and was one of the 289 seropositive cohort members. Each donor provided a peripheral blood sample, and peripheral blood mononuclear cells were used for TCR beta sequencing. Genomic DNA extraction from the blood cell samples was performed with the Qiagen DNeasy Blood Extraction Kit. CDR1 and CDR2 (SEHNR, FQNEAQ) derive from the germline V gene (reference sequence). The CDR3 holds 16 amino acids from the cysteine to the phenylalanine. Only the CDR3 portion is preserved as DNA: 48 bases, with reading frame beginning at the first base. This clone occurred a few times. This receptor's antigen is unknown. Germline and junction disagree at one end, which may indicate a read error.

The TCR sequence derives from a man between 45 and 60 years old in good health and CMV-seropositive. The material sequenced was PBMCs. The chain employs TRBV7-9 and TRBJ2-1; TRBD2 could be the D gene, as 5 bases match. Here is the DNA: TGTTCCAGCAGCTTAGCGCTTGCGGGCGCGCACAATGAGCAGTTCTTC. This gives the protein CSSSLALAGAHNEQFF.